This T cell receptor beta chain is drawn from a study of long-term antiretroviral therapy in people with HIV. Assay version v3.0 of immunoSEQ was used, and it was run at survey level. The target of sequencing was about 40,000-50,000 T-cell genomes per sample. This table comes from immunoSEQ multiplex PCR, and its TCRdb copy is limited to in-frame clones, with some not included. The sample records fewer than 35,000 clones, 97% being singletons. Per donor, a minimum of one pre-ART and a minimum of two post-ART PBMC samples were available. CDR3 length: 13 amino acids. Germline CDR1 GTSNPN, CDR2 SVGIG (reference sequence). V lost 7 bases, J lost 0 bases, and 12 bases lay in between.

The source of this sequence is a man younger than 45 with HIV. The input for sequencing was unsorted PBMCs, taken 6.9 years after starting antiretroviral therapy. The chain joins TRBV30 to TRBJ1-1; D gene uncertain. Here the CDR3 reads CASATGMNTEAFF. The CDR3 nucleotides are TGTGCCTCTGCGACGGGTATGAACACTGAAGCTTTCTTT.